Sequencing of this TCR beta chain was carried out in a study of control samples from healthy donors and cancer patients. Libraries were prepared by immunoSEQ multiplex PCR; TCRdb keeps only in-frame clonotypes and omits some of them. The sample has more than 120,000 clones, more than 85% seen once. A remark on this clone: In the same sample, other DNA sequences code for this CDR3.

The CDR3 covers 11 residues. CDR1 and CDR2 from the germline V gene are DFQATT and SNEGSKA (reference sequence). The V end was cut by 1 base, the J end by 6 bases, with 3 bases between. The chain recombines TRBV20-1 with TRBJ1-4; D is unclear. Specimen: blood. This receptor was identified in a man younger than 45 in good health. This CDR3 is CSARVDEKLFF. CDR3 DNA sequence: TGCAGTGCTAGAGTTGATGAAAAACTGTTTTTT.